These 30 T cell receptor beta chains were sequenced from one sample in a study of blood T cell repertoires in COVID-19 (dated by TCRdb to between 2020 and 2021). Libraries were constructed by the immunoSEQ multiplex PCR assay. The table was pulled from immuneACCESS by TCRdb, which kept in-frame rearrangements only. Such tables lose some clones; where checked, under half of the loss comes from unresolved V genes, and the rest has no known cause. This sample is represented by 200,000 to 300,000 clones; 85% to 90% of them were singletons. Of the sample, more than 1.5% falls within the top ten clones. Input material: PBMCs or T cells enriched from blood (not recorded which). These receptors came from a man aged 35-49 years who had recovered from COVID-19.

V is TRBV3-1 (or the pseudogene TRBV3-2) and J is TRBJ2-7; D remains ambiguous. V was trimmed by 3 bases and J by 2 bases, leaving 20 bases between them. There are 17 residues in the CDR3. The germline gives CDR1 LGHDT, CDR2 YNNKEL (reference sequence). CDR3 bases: TGTGCCAGCAGCCATTCCCCGAGTTTAGTTCCTACCTACGAGCAGTACTTC. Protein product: CASSHSPSLVPTYEQYF.

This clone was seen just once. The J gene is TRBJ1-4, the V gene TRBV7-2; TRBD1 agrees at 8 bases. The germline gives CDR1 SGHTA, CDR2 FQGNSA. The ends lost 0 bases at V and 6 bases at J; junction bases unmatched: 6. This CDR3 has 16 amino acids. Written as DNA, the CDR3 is TGTGCCAGCAGCTTAGCGCTGGGACAGGTGGATGAAAAACTGTTTTTT. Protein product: CASSLALGQVDEKLFF.

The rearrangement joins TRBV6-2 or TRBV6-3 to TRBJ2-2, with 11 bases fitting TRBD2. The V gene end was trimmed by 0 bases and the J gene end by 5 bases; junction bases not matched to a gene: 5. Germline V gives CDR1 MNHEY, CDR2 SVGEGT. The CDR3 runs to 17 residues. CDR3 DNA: TGTGCCAGCAGTTACTCCGGGACTAGCGGACTGACCGGGGAGCTGTTTTTT. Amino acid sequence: CASSYSGTSGLTGELFF.

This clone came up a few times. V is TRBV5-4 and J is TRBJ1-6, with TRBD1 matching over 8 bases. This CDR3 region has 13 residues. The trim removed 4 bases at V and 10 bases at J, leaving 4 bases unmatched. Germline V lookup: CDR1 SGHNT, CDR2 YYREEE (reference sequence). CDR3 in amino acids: CASSIGQGSPLHF. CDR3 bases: TGTGCCAGCAGCATAGGACAGGGATCACCCCTCCACTTT.

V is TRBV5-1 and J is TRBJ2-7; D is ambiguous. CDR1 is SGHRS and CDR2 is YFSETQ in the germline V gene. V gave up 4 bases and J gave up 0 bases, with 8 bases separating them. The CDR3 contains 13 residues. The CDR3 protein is CASSIESSYEQYF. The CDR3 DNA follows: TGCGCCAGCAGCATTGAGAGCTCCTACGAGCAGTACTTC.

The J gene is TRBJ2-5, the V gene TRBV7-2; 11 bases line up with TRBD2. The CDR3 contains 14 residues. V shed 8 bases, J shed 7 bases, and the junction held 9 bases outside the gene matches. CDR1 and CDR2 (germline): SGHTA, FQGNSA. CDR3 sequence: CASALSGGAGTQYF. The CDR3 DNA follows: TGTGCCAGCGCCCTTAGCGGGGGGGCAGGGACCCAGTACTTC.

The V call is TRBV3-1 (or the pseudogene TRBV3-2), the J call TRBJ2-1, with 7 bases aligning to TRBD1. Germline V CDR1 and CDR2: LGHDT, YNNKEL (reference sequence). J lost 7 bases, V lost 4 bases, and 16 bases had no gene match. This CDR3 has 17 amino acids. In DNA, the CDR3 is TGTGCCAGCAGCCCGAGCCCTGGACAGGTTGCCCGTAATGAGCAGTTCTTC. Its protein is CASSPSPGQVARNEQFF.

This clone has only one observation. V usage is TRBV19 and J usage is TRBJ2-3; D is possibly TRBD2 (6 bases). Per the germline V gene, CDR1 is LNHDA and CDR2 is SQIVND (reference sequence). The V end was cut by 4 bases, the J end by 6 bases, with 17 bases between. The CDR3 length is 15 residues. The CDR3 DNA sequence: TGTGCCAGTAGTAGAGCGGGCCCCCCGGGGGATACGCAGTATTTT. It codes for CASSRAGPPGDTQYF.

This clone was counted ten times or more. CDR3 residues: CAFGAGNTIYF. DNA for the CDR3: TGTGCCTTCGGGGCTGGAAACACCATATATTTT. The chain recombines TRBV10-3 with TRBJ1-3; D remains unclear. Trimming took off 11 bases at V and 2 bases at J, with 7 bases between the two ends. CDR3 length equals 11 residues. From germline, CDR1 is ENHRY and CDR2 SYGVKD.

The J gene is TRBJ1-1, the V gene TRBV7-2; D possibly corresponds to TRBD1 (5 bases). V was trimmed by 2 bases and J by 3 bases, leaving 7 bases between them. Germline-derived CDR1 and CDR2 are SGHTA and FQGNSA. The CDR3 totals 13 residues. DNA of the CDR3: TGTGCCAGCAGCTTAACGACAGACACTGAAGCTTTCTTT. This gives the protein CASSLTTDTEAFF.

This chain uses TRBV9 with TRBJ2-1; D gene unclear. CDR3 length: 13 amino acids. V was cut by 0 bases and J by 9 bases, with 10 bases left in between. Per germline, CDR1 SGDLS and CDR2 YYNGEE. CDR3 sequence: CASSVGGRAEQFF. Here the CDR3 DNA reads TGTGCCAGCAGCGTAGGTGGTCGCGCTGAGCAGTTCTTC. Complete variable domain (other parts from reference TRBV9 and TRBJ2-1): DSGVTQTPKHLITATGQRVTLRCSPRSGDLSVYWYQQSLDQGLQFLIQYYNGEERAKGNILERFSAQQFPDLHSELNLSSLELGDSALYFCASSVGGRAEQFFGPGTRLTVL.

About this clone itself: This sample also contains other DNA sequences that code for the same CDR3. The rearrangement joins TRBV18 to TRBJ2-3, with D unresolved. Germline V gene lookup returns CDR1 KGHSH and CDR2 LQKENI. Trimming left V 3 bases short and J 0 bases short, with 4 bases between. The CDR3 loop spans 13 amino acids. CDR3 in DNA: TGTGCCAGCTCACCTTCTAGCACAGATACGCAGTATTTT. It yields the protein CASSPSSTDTQYF.

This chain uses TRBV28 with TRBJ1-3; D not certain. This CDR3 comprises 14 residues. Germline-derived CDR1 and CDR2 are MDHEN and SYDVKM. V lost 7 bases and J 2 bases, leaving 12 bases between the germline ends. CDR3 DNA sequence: TGTGCCAGCAACGAGGTCCCAGCTGGAAACACCATATATTTT. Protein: CASNEVPAGNTIYF. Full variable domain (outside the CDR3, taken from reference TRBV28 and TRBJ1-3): DVKVTQSSRYLVKRTGEKVFLECVQDMDHENMFWYRQDPGLGLRLIYFSYDVKMKEKGDIPEGYSVSREKKERFSLILESASTNQTSMYLCASNEVPAGNTIYFGEGSWLTVV.

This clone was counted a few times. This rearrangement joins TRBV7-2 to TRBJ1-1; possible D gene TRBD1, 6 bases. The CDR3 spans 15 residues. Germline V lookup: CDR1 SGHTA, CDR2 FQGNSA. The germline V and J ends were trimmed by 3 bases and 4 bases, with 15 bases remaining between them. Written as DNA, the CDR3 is TGTGCCAGCAGCTTGAGGGTACAGGGCCCCACTGAAGCTTTCTTT. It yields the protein CASSLRVQGPTEAFF.

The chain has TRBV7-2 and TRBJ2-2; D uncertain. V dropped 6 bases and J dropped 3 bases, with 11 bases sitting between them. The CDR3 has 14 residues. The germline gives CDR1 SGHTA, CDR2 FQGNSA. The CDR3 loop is CASRPGSYTGELFF. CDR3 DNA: TGTGCCAGCAGGCCGGGTAGTTACACCGGGGAGCTGTTTTTT.

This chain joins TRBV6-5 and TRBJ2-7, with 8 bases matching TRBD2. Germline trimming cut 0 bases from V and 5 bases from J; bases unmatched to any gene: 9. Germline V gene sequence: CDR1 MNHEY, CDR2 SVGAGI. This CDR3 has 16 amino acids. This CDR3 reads CASSYSWVAGTDEQYF. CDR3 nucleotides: TGTGCCAGCAGTTACTCCTGGGTAGCGGGAACGGACGAGCAGTACTTC.

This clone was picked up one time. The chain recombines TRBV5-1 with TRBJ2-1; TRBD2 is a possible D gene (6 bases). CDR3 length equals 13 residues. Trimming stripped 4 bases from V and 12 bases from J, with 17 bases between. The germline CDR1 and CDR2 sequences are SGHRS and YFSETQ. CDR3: CASSASRLVGQFF. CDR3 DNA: TGCGCCAGCAGCGCGAGTAGACTAGTCGGGCAGTTCTTC.

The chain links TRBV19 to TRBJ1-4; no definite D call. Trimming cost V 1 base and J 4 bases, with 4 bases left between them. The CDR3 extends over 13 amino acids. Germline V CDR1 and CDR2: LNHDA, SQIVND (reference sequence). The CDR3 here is CASSIGGNEKLFF. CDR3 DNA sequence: TGTGCCAGTAGTATAGGCGGTAATGAAAAACTGTTTTTT.

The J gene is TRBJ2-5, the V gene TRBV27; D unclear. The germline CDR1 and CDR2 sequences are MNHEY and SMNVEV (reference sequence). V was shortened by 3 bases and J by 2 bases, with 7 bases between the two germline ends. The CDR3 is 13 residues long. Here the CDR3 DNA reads TGTGCCAGCAGTTTCCAGGAACAAGAGACCCAGTACTTC. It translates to CASSFQEQETQYF.

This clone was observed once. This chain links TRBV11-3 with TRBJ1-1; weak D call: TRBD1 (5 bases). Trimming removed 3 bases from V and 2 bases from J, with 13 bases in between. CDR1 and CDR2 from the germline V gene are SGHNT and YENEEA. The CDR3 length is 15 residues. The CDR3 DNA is TGTGCCAGCAGCTTTGGGGCAGGGCTTAACACTGAAGCTTTCTTT. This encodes CASSFGAGLNTEAFF. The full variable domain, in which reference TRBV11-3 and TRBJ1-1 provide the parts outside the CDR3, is EAGVVQSPRYKIIEKKQPVAFWCNPISGHNTLYWYLQNLGQGPELLIRYENEEAVDDSQLPKDRFSAERLKGVDSTLKIQPAELGDSAVYLCASSFGAGLNTEAFFGQGTRLTVV.

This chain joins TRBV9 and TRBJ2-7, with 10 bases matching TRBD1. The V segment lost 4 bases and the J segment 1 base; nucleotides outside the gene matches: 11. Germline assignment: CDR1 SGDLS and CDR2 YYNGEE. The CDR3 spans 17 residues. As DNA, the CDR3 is TGTGCCAGCAGCCCCTCGGGACAGGGGCTTGGATCCTACGAGCAGTACTTC. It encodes CASSPSGQGLGSYEQYF.

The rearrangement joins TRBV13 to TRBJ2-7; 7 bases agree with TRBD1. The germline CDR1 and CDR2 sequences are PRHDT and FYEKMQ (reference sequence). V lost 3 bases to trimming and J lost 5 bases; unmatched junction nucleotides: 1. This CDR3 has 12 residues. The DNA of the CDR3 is TGTGCCAGCAGCTTTACAGGGGACGAGCAGTACTTC. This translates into CASSFTGDEQYF.

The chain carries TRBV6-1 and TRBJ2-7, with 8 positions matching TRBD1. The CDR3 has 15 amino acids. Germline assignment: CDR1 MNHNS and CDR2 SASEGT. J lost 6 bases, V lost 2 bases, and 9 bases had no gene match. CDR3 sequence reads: CASSERGRGRSEQYF. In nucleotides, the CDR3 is TGTGCCAGCAGTGAAAGGGGCAGGGGGCGAAGCGAGCAGTACTTC.

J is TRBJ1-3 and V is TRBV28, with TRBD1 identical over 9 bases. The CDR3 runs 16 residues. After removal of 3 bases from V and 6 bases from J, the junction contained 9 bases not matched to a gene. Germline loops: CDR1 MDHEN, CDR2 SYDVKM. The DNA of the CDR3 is TGTGCCAGCAGTTTCTCCGGGACAGGGCTCCAAAACACCATATATTTT. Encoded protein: CASSFSGTGLQNTIYF. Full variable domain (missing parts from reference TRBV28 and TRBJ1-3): DVKVTQSSRYLVKRTGEKVFLECVQDMDHENMFWYRQDPGLGLRLIYFSYDVKMKEKGDIPEGYSVSREKKERFSLILESASTNQTSMYLCASSFSGTGLQNTIYFGEGSWLTVV.

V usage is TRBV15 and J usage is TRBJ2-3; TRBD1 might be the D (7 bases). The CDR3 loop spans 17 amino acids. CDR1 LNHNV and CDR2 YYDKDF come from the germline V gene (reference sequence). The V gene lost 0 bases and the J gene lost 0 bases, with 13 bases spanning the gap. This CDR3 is CATSRDRGAPSTDTQYF. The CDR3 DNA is TGTGCCACCAGCAGAGACAGGGGGGCGCCCAGCACAGATACGCAGTATTTT. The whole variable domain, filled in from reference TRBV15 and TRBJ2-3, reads DAMVIQNPRYQVTQFGKPVTLSCSQTLNHNVMYWYQQKSSQAPKLLFHYYDKDFNNEADTPDNFQSRRPNTSFCFLDIRSPGLGDTAMYLCATSRDRGAPSTDTQYFGPGTRLTVL.

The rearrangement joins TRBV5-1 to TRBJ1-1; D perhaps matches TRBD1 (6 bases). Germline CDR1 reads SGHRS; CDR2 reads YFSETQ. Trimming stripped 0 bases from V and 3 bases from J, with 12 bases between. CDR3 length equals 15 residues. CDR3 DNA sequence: TGCGCCAGCAGCTTGGATGGAGGGGGGGACACTGAAGCTTTCTTT. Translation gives CASSLDGGGDTEAFF.

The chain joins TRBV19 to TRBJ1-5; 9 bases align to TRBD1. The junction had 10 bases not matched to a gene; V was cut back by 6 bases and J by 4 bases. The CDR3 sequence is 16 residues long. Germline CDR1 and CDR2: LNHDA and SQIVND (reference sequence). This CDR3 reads CASRARSDRGNQPQHF. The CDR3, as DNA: TGTGCCAGTAGAGCCCGATCGGACAGGGGAAATCAGCCCCAGCATTTT. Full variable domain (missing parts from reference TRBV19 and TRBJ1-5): DGGITQSPKYLFRKEGQNVTLSCEQNLNHDAMYWYRQDPGQGLRLIYYSQIVNDFQKGDIAEGYSVSREKKESFPLTVTSAQKNPTAFYLCASRARSDRGNQPQHFGDGTRLSIL.

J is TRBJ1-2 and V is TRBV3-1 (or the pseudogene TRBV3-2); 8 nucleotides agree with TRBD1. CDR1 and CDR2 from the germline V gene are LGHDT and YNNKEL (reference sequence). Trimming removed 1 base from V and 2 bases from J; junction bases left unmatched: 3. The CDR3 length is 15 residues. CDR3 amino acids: CASSQGTGSNYGYTF. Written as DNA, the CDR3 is TGTGCCAGCAGCCAAGGGACAGGGTCCAACTATGGCTACACCTTC.

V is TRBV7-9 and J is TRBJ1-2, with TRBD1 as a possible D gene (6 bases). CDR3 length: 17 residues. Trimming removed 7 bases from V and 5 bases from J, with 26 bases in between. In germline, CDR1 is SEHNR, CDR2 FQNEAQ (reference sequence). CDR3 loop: CASIQGRGSVMSYGYTF. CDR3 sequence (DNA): TGTGCCAGCATCCAAGGCAGGGGCTCTGTGATGTCGTATGGCTACACCTTC.

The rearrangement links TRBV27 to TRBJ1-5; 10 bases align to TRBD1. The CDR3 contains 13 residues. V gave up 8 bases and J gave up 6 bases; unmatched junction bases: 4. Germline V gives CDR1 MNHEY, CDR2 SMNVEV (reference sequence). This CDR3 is CASGQGEPQPQHF. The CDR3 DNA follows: TGTGCCAGCGGACAGGGGGAACCTCAGCCCCAGCATTTT.